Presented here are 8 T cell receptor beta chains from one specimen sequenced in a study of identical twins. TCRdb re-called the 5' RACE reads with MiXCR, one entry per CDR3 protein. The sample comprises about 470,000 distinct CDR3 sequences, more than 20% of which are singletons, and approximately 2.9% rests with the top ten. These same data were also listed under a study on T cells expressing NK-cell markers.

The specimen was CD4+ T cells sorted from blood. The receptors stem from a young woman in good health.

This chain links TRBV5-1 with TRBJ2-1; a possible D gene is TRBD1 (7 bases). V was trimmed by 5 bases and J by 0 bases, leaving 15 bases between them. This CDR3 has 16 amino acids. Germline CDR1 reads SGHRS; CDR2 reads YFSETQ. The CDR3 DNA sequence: TGCGCCAGCAGGACAGGACAGGAGGGCTCCTACAATGAGCAGTTCTTC. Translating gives CASRTGQEGSYNEQFF.

CDR3 nucleotide sequence: TGCAGTGCTAGTGGGGGTGTACGTCAGGACGAGCAGTACTTC. It yields the protein CSASGGVRQDEQYF. The rearrangement links TRBV20-1 to TRBJ2-7, with D perhaps given as TRBD1 or TRBD2 (5 bases each). There are 14 residues in the CDR3. Per the germline V gene, CDR1 is DFQATT and CDR2 is SNEGSKA (reference sequence). V gave up 3 bases and J gave up 5 bases, with 17 bases separating them.

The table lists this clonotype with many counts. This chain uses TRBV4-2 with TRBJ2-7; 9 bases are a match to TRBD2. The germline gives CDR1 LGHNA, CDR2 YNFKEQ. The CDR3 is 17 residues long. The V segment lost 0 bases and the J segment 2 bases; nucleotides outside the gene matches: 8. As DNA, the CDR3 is TGTGCCAGCAGCCAAGATTTGGGGACTAGCAGGACCTACGAGCAGTACTTC. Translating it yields CASSQDLGTSRTYEQYF.

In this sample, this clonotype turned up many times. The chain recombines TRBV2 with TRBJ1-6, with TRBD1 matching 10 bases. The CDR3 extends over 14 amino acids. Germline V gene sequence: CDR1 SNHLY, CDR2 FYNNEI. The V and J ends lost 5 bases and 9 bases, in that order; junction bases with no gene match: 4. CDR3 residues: CASSPGQGISPLHF. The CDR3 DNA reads TGTGCCAGCAGTCCGGGACAGGGGATTTCACCCCTCCACTTT.

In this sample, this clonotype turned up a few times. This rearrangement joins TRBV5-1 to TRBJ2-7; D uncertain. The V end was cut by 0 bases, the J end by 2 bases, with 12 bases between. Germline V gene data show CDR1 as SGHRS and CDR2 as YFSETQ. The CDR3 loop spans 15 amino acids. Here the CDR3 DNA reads TGCGCCAGCAGCTTGGTTTCAGGACGTACCTACGAGCAGTACTTC. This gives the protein CASSLVSGRTYEQYF.

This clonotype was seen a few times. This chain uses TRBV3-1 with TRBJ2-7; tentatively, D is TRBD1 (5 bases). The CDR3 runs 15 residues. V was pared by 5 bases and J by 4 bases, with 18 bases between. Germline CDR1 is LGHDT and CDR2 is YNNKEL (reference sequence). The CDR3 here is CASSYRTNRLYEQYF. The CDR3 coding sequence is TGTGCCAGCAGCTACAGGACAAATAGGCTATACGAGCAGTACTTC.

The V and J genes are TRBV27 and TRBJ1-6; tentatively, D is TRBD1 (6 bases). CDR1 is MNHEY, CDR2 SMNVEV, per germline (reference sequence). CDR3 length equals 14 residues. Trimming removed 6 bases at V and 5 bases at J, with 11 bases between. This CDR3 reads CASRADSDNSPLHF. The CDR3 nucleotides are TGTGCCAGCAGGGCGGACAGCGATAATTCACCCCTCCACTTT.

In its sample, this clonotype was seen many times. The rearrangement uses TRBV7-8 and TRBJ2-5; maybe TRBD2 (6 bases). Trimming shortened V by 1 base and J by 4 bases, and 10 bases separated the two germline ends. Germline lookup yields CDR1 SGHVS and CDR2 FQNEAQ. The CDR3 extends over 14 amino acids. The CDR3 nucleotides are TGTGCCAGCAGCTTAGGGGGCGGGATAGAGACCCAGTACTTC. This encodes CASSLGGGIETQYF.